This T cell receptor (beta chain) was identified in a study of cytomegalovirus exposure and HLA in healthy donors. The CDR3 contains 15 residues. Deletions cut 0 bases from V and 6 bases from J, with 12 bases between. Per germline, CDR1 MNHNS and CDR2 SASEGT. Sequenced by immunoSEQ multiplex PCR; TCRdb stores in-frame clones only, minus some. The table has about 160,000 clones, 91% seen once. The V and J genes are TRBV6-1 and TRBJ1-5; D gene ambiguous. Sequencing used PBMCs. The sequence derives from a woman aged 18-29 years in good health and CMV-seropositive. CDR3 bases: TGTGCCAGCAGTGAAGCGGGAGGAATCAGTCAGCCCCAGCATTTT. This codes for CASSEAGGISQPQHF.